The 31 T cell receptor beta chains given below trace back to one sample, sequenced in a study of CD8+CD57+ T cells in acquired aplastic anemia. Genomic DNA provided the template from which TCR beta VDJ and CDR3 profiles were obtained. MiXCR was run by TCRdb on the reads, yielding one entry per CDR3 protein. Altogether hundreds of thousands of distinct CDR3 sequences are present, under 80% being singletons, with the ten largest covering more than 3.5%. Sequenced material: sorted CD4+, CD8+, or CD8+CD57+ T cells (not recorded which) from PBMCs. These receptors were taken from a human donor in good health, serving as a control.

The chain joins TRBV2 to TRBJ2-1, with D maybe TRBD1 (5 bases). Germline lookup yields CDR1 SNHLY and CDR2 FYNNEI. The CDR3 runs 13 residues. V lost 7 bases and J 3 bases, leaving 10 bases between the germline ends. Here the CDR3 reads CASKGQGYNEQFF. CDR3 DNA: TGTGCCAGCAAGGGGCAGGGCTACAATGAGCAGTTCTTC.

The chain combines TRBV6-2 or TRBV6-3 with TRBJ2-2, with unresolved D. The germline V gene has CDR1 MNHEY and CDR2 SVGEGT. The CDR3 loop spans 13 amino acids. V lost 0 bases to trimming and J lost 3 bases, with 2 bases between them. The CDR3 region is CASSYSYTGELFF. The CDR3 DNA follows: TGTGCCAGCAGTTACTCTTACACCGGGGAGCTGTTTTTT.

This rearrangement joins TRBV19 to TRBJ1-4; maybe TRBD1 (6 bases). The V gene lost 7 bases and the J gene lost 8 bases, with 8 bases spanning the gap. This CDR3 is built from 11 residues. Germline-derived CDR1 and CDR2 are LNHDA and SQIVND (reference sequence). The CDR3 region is CASKDREKLFF. The CDR3 nucleotides read TGTGCCAGTAAAGACAGGGAAAAACTGTTTTTT.

This rearrangement joins TRBV20-1 to TRBJ1-2; D gene unclear. This CDR3 is built from 14 residues. Germline V gene lookup returns CDR1 DFQATT and CDR2 SNEGSKA (reference sequence). CDR3 sequence: CSAEGAKKCYGYTF. The CDR3 DNA reads TGCAGCGCTGAAGGCGCCAAGAAATGCTATGGCTACACCTTC.

To note about this clonotype: Given the absence of the conserved phenylalanine or tryptophan at the CDR3 end, a read error is likely. It is unclear where the CDR3 begins or ends on the DNA, so no DNA is shown, and the CDR3 is as TCRdb lists it. The genes are TRBV7-2 and TRBJ1-5; the table assigns TRBD1, which was not confirmed against the DNA. CDR1 is SGHTA and CDR2 is FQGNSA in the germline V gene. The CDR3 numbers 13 amino acids, ends counted. The CDR3: CASSLAVHEQYLG.

This rearrangement joins TRBV7-8 to TRBJ1-4; no firm D call. Germline V gene data show CDR1 as SGHVS and CDR2 as FQNEAQ. Trimming stripped 6 bases from V and 1 base from J, with 12 bases between. This CDR3 spans 15 amino acids. In nucleotides, the CDR3 is TGTGCCAGCAGTAACTGGGGTGGAACTAATGAAAAACTGTTTTTT. This codes for CASSNWGGTNEKLFF.

In its sample, this clonotype was seen many times. The chain joins TRBV4-2 to TRBJ2-6, with 12 positions matching TRBD2. Looked up from germline, CDR1 is LGHNA and CDR2 is YNFKEQ. The CDR3 has 21 residues. Unmatched junction bases numbered 10, after V lost 0 bases and J lost 1 base. CDR3 region: CASSQDRLAGAPYSGANVLTF. The CDR3 DNA reads TGTGCCAGCAGCCAAGACCGACTAGCGGGGGCTCCGTATTCTGGGGCCAACGTCCTGACTTTC.

This chain connects TRBV15 to TRBJ1-2, with D tentatively TRBD1 (6 bases). The germline V and J ends were trimmed by 5 bases and 5 bases, with 15 bases remaining between them. CDR1 and CDR2 from the germline V gene are LNHNV and YYDKDF (reference sequence). The CDR3 loop spans 14 amino acids. CDR3 amino acids: CATSRRGGEYGYTF. CDR3 coding DNA: TGTGCCACCAGCCGGAGAGGGGGAGAGTATGGCTACACCTTC.

Turning to this clonotype: One junction end does not reproduce the germline sequence, and a read error may be involved. The chain employs TRBV7-2 and TRBJ1-6; possible D gene TRBD1, 6 bases. This CDR3 has 15 amino acids. The germline V gene has CDR1 SGHTA and CDR2 FQGNSA. The CDR3 DNA follows: TGTGCCAGCAGCCTAGCGAGGGGGGTGGAACTGTTTTTTCACTTT. It is translated as CASSLARGVELFFHF. Drawing the rest from reference TRBV7-2 and TRBJ1-6, the complete variable domain is GAGVSQSPSNKVTEKGKDVELRCDPISGHTALYWYRQSLGQGLEFLIYFQGNSAPDKSGLPSDRFSAERTGGSVSTLTIQRTQQEDSAVYLCASSLARGVELFFHFGNGTRLTVT.

The chain links TRBV9 to TRBJ1-2; 9 bases map to TRBD1. Unmatched junction bases numbered 15, after V lost 4 bases and J lost 11 bases. CDR3 size: 15 residues. Germline V CDR1 and CDR2: SGDLS, YYNGEE. This CDR3 is CASSRTGEENIQYTF. CDR3 DNA: TGTGCCAGCAGCAGGACAGGGGAGGAAAACATTCAGTACACCTTC.

CDR3 amino acids: CSARQGKVVRGGYTF. CDR3 bases: TGCAGTGCTAGGCAGGGGAAGGTGGTCAGGGGCGGCTACACCTTC. This rearrangement joins TRBV20-1 to TRBJ1-2; weak D call: TRBD1 (6 bases). This CDR3 has 15 amino acids. The V and J ends lost 3 bases and 8 bases respectively, with 22 bases between them. In germline, CDR1 is DFQATT, CDR2 SNEGSKA (reference sequence).

In the case of this clonotype: Sequence at one end of the junction differs from germline and may be a read error. The J gene is TRBJ2-3, the V gene TRBV9; TRBD2 aligns across 7 bases. The length of the CDR3 is 16 residues. Germline lookup yields CDR1 SGDLS and CDR2 YYNGEE. The CDR3: CASSLGGERDTDTQYF. For the CDR3, the DNA is TGCGCCAGCAGCTTGGGAGGGGAGAGGGACACAGATACGCAGTATTTT.

The chain has TRBV5-4 and TRBJ2-5; 9 bases are shared with TRBD1. The V segment lost 4 bases and the J segment 4 bases; nucleotides outside the gene matches: 11. Germline-derived CDR1 and CDR2 are SGHNT and YYREEE (reference sequence). The CDR3 has 16 residues. CDR3 DNA: TGTGCCAGCAGCCGCGGGGCTTTGACAGGGGGAGAGACCCAGTACTTC. The encoded protein is CASSRGALTGGETQYF. Together with reference TRBV5-4 and TRBJ2-5, the CDR3 gives the full variable domain: ETGVTQSPTHLIKTRGQQVTLRCSSQSGHNTVSWYQQALGQGPQFIFQYYREEENGRGNFPPRFSGLQFPNYSSELNVNALELDDSALYLCASSRGALTGGETQYFGPGTRLLVL.

The chain has TRBV2 and TRBJ1-2; D ambiguous. V was shortened by 4 bases and J by 12 bases, with 18 bases between the two germline ends. Germline V lookup: CDR1 SNHLY, CDR2 FYNNEI. The CDR3 has 13 residues. The CDR3 region has the DNA TGTGCCAGCAGTGGAGGGCAGTCCACTAGCGACACCTTC. As protein: CASSGGQSTSDTF.

The gene calls are TRBV20-1 and TRBJ1-2, with D maybe TRBD1 (6 bases). CDR1 and CDR2 (germline): DFQATT, SNEGSKA (reference sequence). The CDR3 has 16 amino acids. Trimming removed 0 bases from V and 8 bases from J, with 22 bases in between. This CDR3 is CSARDSWTALREGYTF. CDR3 nucleotide sequence: TGCAGTGCTAGAGACTCCTGGACAGCCCTAAGGGAAGGCTACACCTTC.

The genes are TRBV7-9 and TRBJ2-5; possibly TRBD1 for D (6 bases). The length of the CDR3 is 15 residues. CDR1 is SEHNR and CDR2 is FQNEAQ in the germline V gene (reference sequence). The V gene lost 1 base and the J gene lost 12 bases, with 21 bases spanning the gap. CDR3 nucleotide sequence: TGTGCCAGCAGCTTAGGAGGGACAAGCGCGGCCTACGAGTACTTC. Amino acid sequence: CASSLGGTSAAYEYF.

Ten or more counts support this clonotype. The CDR3 reads CASSLLGQLYGYTF. CDR3 nucleotides: TGTGCCAGCTCCTTGTTGGGACAACTCTATGGCTACACCTTC. The chain uses TRBV2 and TRBJ1-2; weak D call: TRBD1 (6 bases). In germline, CDR1 is SNHLY, CDR2 FYNNEI. There are 14 residues in the CDR3. Trimming took off 8 bases at V and 4 bases at J, with 17 bases between the two ends.

The chain couples TRBV29-1 to TRBJ2-2; 9 positions agree with TRBD2. V trimming: 4 bases; J trimming: 4 bases; junction bases outside the gene matches: 4. The V gene's germline CDR1 is SQVTM and CDR2 ANQGSEA. This CDR3 is 14 amino acids long. CDR3 sequence (DNA): TGCAGCGTTGGTAGCGGGAGTAGCACCGGGGAGCTGTTTTTT. It codes for CSVGSGSSTGELFF.

V is TRBV6-2 or TRBV6-3 and J is TRBJ2-1, with 9 bases lining up with TRBD2. CDR1 MNHEY and CDR2 SVGEGT come from the germline V gene. V gave up 5 bases and J gave up 9 bases; unmatched junction bases: 8. The CDR3 loop spans 14 amino acids. CDR3 amino acids: CASSPEREVVEQFF. CDR3 nucleotide sequence: TGTGCCAGCAGTCCCGAGCGGGAGGTTGTTGAGCAGTTCTTC.

The CDR3 sequence is CATSRLGTGETQYF. The CDR3 DNA reads TGTGCCACCAGCAGACTTGGGACGGGTGAGACCCAGTACTTC. The V and J genes are TRBV15 and TRBJ2-5; possibly TRBD1 or TRBD2 for D (5 bases each). CDR1 is LNHNV, CDR2 YYDKDF, per germline (reference sequence). Deletions cut 2 bases from V and 5 bases from J, with 12 bases between. The CDR3 is 14 amino acids.

With respect to this clonotype: A read error may produce the germline difference seen at one junction end. Written as DNA, the CDR3 is TGCGCCGTTGGGTGGGGGGGGAATTCAACCCTCCACTTT. Protein: CAVGWGGNSTLHF. The gene calls are TRBV10-2 and TRBJ1-6; the D gene is possibly TRBD1 (5 bases). The germline V gene encodes CDR1 WSHSY and CDR2 SAAADI. The CDR3 contains 13 residues.

The chain combines TRBV5-4 with TRBJ2-3; 7 positions match TRBD1. Germline V gene data show CDR1 as SGHNT and CDR2 as YYREEE (reference sequence). The CDR3 covers 15 residues. Trimming removed 5 bases from V and 1 base from J; junction bases left unmatched: 7. The CDR3 here is CASSVTGEGTDTQYF. The CDR3 nucleotides read TGTGCCAGCAGTGTCACAGGGGAAGGCACAGATACGCAGTATTTT.

As concerns this clonotype: It is likely a read error, because the conserved phenylalanine at the end of the CDR3 is missing. It is unclear where the CDR3 begins or ends on the DNA, so no DNA is shown, and the CDR3 is as TCRdb lists it. This chain joins TRBV7-2 and TRBJ2-3; the table's TRBD1 call for D was not verified on the DNA. The germline CDR1 and CDR2 sequences are SGHTA and FQGNSA. The CDR3 is 13 amino acids in total, end residues counted. The CDR3 sequence: CASSSGATSSTSG.

This clonotype appeared a few times. The gene calls are TRBV2 and TRBJ1-1; D gene uncertain. The CDR3 consists of 13 residues. CDR1 and CDR2 (germline): SNHLY, FYNNEI. V lost 2 bases, J lost 0 bases, and 4 bases lay in between. CDR3 region: CASSEWMNTEAFF. CDR3 in DNA: TGTGCCAGCAGTGAATGGATGAACACTGAAGCTTTCTTT.

This clonotype was counted once. CDR3 protein: CASSPTPGVANTGELFF. The DNA of the CDR3 is TGTGCCAGCAGCCCCACCCCGGGGGTCGCGAACACCGGGGAGCTGTTTTTT. This rearrangement joins TRBV7-3 to TRBJ2-2; D is perhaps TRBD2 (6 bases). The CDR3 length is 17 residues. Trimming removed 5 bases at V and 0 bases at J, with 16 bases between. Germline lookup yields CDR1 SGHTA and CDR2 FQGTGA.

The chain combines TRBV19 with TRBJ1-2; D is possibly TRBD1 (6 bases). CDR1 and CDR2 (germline): LNHDA, SQIVND (reference sequence). V lost 6 bases and J 3 bases, leaving 17 bases between the germline ends. This CDR3 comprises 15 residues. CDR3 sequence (DNA): TGTGCCAGTAGGGCCTCGGGACACGGATACTATGGCTACACCTTC. Translated: CASRASGHGYYGYTF.

This sequence joins TRBV7-2 and TRBJ2-3; D gene uncertain. CDR3 length: 12 residues. Looked up from germline, CDR1 is SGHTA and CDR2 is FQGNSA. V lost 4 bases, J lost 9 bases, and 11 bases lay in between. CDR3 amino acids: CASSSTANTQYF. The DNA for the CDR3 is TGTGCCAGCAGCTCGACTGCAAACACGCAGTATTTT.

Ten or more counts support this clonotype. The V call is TRBV7-2, the J call TRBJ1-1, with D hard to call. The germline V gene encodes CDR1 SGHTA and CDR2 FQGNSA. The CDR3 totals 14 residues. V lost 5 bases to trimming and J lost 4 bases, with 14 bases between them. The CDR3 reads CASSLIGLSTEAFF. The CDR3 DNA follows: TGTGCCAGCAGCCTAATCGGGTTGAGCACTGAAGCTTTCTTT.

This clonotype is a singleton in its sample. Mismatch with germline at one junction end may stem from a read error. The gene calls are TRBV2 and TRBJ1-5; D unclear. Germline CDR1 reads SNHLY; CDR2 reads FYNNEI. CDR3 length: 14 amino acids. The CDR3 is CASSTEAREQPQHF. Written as DNA, the CDR3 is TGTGCCAGCAGCACAGAAGCTAGGGAACAGCCGCAGCATTTT.

The CDR3: CASSRDGENYGYTF. The CDR3 DNA is TGTGCCAGCAGCCGGGACGGAGAGAACTATGGCTACACCTTC. The V call is TRBV2, the J call TRBJ1-2; tentatively, D is TRBD1 (5 bases). The V end was cut by 6 bases, the J end by 2 bases, with 13 bases between. From germline, CDR1 is SNHLY and CDR2 FYNNEI. There are 14 residues in the CDR3. The full variable domain, with the rest looked up from reference TRBV2 and TRBJ1-2, is EPEVTQTPSHQVTQMGQEVILRCVPISNHLYFYWYRQILGQKVEFLVSFYNNEISEKSEIFDDQFSVERPDGSNFTLKIRSTKLEDSAMYFCASSRDGENYGYTFGSGTRLTVV.

This clonotype was recorded many times. The J gene is TRBJ1-1, the V gene TRBV7-9; maybe TRBD1 (6 bases). Trimming shortened V by 4 bases and J by 0 bases, and 12 bases separated the two germline ends. The CDR3 length is 15 residues. Germline V gene data show CDR1 as SEHNR and CDR2 as FQNEAQ (reference sequence). CDR3 loop: CASSSGAGLNTEAFF. The CDR3 nucleotides are TGTGCCAGCAGCTCAGGGGCGGGCCTGAACACTGAAGCTTTCTTT.